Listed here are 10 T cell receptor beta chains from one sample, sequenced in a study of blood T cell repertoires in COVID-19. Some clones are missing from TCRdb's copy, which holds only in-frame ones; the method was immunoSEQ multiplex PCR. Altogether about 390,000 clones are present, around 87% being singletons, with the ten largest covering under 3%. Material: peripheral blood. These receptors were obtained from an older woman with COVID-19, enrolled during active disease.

The CDR3 here is CASSLNQGSPLHF. As DNA, the CDR3 is TGTGCCAGCAGTTTAAATCAGGGGTCACCCCTCCACTTT. The V call is TRBV12-3 or TRBV12-4, the J call TRBJ1-6, with D perhaps matching TRBD1 (6 bases). The CDR3 is 13 amino acids. The V end was cut by 2 bases, the J end by 10 bases, with 9 bases between.

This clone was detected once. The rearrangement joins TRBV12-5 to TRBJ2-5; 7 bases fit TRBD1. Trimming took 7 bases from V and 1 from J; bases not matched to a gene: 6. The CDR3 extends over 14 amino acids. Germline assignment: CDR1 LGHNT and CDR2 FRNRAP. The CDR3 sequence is CASARTGTQETQYF. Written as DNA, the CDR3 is TGTGCTAGTGCCCGGACAGGCACCCAAGAGACCCAGTACTTC.

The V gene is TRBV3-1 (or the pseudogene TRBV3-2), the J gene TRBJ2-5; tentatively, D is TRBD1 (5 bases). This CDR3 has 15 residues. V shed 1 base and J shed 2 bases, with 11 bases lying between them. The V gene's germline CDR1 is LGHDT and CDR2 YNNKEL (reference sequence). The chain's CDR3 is CASSQVWGQQETQYF. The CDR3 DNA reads TGTGCCAGCAGCCAAGTATGGGGCCAACAAGAGACCCAGTACTTC.

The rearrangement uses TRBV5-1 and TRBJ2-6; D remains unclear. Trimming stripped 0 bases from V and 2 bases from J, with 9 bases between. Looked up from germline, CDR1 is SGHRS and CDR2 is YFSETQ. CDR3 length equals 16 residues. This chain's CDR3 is CASSLAGSTGANVLTF. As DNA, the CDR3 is TGCGCCAGCAGCTTGGCAGGCTCTACTGGGGCCAACGTCCTGACTTTC.

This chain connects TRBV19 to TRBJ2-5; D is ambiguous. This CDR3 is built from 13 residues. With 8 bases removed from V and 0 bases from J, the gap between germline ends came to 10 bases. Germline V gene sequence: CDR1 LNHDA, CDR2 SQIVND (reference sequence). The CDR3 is CASQQPHQETQYF. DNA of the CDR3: TGTGCCAGTCAACAGCCCCACCAAGAGACCCAGTACTTC.

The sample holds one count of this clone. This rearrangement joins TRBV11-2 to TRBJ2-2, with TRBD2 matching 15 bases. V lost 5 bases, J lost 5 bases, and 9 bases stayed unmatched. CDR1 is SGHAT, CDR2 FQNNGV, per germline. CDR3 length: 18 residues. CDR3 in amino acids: CASSRPGTSGGPTGELFF. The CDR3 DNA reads TGTGCCAGCAGCCGACCGGGGACTAGCGGGGGGCCGACCGGGGAGCTGTTTTTT.

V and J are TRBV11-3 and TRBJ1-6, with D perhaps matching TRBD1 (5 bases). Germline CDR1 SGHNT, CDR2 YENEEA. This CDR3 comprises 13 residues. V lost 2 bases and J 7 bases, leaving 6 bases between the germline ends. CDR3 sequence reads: CASSLTGNSPLHF. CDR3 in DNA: TGTGCCAGCAGCTTAACAGGAAATTCACCCCTCCACTTT.

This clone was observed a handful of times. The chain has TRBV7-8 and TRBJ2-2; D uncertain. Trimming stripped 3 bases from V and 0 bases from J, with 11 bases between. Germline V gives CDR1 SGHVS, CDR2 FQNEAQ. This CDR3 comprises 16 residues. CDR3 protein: CASSFFLEANTGELFF. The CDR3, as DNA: TGTGCCAGCAGCTTTTTCTTAGAAGCGAACACCGGGGAGCTGTTTTTT.

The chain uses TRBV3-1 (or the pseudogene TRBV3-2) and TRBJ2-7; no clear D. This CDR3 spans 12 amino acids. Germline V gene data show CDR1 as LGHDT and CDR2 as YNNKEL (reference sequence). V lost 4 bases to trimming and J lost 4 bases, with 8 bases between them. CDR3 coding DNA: TGTGCCAGCAGCCCTCGCGGATACGAGCAGTACTTC. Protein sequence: CASSPRGYEQYF.

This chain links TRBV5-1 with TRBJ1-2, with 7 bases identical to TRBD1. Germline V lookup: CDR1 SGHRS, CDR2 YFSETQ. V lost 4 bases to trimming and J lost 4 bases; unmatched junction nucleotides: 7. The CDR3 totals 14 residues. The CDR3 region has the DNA TGCGCCAGCAGCGGTTTAGGGGGCAGCTATGGCTACACCTTC. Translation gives CASSGLGGSYGYTF.